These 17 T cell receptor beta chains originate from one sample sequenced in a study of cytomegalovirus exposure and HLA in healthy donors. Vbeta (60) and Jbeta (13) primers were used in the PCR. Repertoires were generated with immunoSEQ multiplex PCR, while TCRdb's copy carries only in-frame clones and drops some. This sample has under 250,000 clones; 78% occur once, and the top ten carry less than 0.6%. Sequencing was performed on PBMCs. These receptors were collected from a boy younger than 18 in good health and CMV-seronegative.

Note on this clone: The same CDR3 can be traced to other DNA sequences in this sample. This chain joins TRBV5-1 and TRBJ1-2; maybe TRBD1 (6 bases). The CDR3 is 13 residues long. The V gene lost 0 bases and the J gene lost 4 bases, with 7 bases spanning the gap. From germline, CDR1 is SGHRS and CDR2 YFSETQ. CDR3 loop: CASSLVQGYGYTF. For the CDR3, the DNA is TGCGCCAGCAGCTTGGTACAGGGCTATGGCTACACCTTC.

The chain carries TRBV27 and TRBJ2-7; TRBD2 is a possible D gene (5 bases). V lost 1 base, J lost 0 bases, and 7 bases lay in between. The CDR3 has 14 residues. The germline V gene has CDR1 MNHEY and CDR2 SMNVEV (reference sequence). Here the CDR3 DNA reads TGTGCCAGCAGTTTATTTACTAGCTCCTACGAGCAGTACTTC. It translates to CASSLFTSSYEQYF.

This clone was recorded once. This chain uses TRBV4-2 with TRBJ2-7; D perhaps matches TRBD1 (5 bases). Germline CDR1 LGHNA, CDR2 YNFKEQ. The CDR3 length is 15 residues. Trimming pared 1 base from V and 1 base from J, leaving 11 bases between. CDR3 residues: CASSQGAGQSYEQYF. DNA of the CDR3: TGTGCCAGCAGCCAAGGAGCAGGACAATCCTACGAGCAGTACTTC.

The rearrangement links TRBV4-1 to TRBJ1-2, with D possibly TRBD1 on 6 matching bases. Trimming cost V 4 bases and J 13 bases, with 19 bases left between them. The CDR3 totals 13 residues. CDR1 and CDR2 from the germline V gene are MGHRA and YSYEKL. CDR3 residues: CASSRIRDISRTF. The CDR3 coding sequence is TGCGCCAGCAGCCGGATCCGGGACATTTCTCGCACCTTC.

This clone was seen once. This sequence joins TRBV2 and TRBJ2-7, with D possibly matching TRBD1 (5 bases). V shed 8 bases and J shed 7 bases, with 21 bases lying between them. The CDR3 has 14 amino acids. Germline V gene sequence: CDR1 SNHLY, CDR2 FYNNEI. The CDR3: CASGQGGILREQYF. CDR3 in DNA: TGTGCCAGCGGGCAGGGCGGCATCCTTAGGGAGCAGTACTTC.

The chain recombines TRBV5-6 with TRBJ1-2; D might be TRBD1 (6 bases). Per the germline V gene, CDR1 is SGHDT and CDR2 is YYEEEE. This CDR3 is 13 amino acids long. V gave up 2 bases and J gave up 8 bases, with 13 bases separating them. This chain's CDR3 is CASSLQGLEGYTF. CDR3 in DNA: TGTGCCAGCAGCTTACAGGGTCTGGAGGGCTACACCTTC.

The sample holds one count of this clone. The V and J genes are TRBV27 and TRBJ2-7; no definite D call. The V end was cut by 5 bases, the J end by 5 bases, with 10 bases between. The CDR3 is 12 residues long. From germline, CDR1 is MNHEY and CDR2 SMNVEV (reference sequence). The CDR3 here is CASSANNNEQYF. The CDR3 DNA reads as TGTGCCAGCAGTGCCAACAACAACGAGCAGTACTTC.

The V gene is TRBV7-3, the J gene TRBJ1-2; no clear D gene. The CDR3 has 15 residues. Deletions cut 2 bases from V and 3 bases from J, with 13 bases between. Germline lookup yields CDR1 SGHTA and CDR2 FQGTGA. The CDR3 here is CASSLYGRMDYGYTF. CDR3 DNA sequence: TGTGCCAGCAGCTTATATGGCAGGATGGACTATGGCTACACCTTC.

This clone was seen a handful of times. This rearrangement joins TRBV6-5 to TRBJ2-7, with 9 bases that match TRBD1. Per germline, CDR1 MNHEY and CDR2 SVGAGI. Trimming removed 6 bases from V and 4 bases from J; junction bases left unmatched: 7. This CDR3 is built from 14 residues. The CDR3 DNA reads TGTGCCAGCAGCCGCGGGACAGGGCTTTACGAGCAGTACTTC. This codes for CASSRGTGLYEQYF.

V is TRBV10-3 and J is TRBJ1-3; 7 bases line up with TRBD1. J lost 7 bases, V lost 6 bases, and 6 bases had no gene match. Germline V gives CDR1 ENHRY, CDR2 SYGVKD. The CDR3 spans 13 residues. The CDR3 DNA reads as TGTGCCATCAGAGGGGGCTTAGGGAACACCATATATTTT. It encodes CAIRGGLGNTIYF.

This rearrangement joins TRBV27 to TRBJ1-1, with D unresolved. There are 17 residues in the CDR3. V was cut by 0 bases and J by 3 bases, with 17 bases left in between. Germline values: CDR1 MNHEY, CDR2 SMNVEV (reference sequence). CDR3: CASSLSRFRDTDTEAFF. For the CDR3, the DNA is TGTGCCAGCAGTTTATCTCGGTTCCGCGACACGGACACTGAAGCTTTCTTT.

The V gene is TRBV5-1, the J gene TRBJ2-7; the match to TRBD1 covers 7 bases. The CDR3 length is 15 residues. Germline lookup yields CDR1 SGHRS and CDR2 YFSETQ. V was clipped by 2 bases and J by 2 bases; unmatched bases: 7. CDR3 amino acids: CASSLGTALTYEQYF. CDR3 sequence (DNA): TGCGCCAGCAGCTTAGGGACAGCCTTAACCTACGAGCAGTACTTC.

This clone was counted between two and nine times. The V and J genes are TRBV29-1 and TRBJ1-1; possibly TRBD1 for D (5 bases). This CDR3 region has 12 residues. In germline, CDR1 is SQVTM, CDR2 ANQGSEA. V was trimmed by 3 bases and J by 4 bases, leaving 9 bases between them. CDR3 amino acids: CSVEGGVTEAFF. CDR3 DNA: TGCAGCGTTGAGGGGGGGGTCACTGAAGCTTTCTTT. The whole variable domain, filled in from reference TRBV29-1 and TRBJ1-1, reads SAVISQKPSRDICQRGTSLTIQCQVDSQVTMMFWYRQQPGQSLTLIATANQGSEATYESGFVIDKFPISRPNLTFSTLTVSNMSPEDSSIYLCSVEGGVTEAFFGQGTRLTVV.

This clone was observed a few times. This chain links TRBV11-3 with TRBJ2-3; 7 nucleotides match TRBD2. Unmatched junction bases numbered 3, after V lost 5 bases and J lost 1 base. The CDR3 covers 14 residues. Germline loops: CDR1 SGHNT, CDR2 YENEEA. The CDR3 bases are TGTGCCAGCAGCCTAACTAGCGGCACAGATACGCAGTATTTT. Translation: CASSLTSGTDTQYF.

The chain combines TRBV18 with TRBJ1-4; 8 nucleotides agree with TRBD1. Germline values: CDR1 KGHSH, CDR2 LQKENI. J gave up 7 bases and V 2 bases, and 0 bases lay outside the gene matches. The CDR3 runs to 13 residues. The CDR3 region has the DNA TGTGCCAGCTCACCAGGACAGGGTGAAAAACTGTTTTTT. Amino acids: CASSPGQGEKLFF.

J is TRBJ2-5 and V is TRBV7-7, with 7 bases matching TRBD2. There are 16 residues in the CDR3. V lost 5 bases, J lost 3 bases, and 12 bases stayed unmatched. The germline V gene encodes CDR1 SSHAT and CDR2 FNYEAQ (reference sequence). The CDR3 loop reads CASSPGPLAVEETQYF. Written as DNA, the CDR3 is TGTGCCAGCAGCCCCGGCCCTCTAGCGGTGGAAGAGACCCAGTACTTC. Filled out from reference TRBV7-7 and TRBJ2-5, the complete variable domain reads GAGVSQSPRYKVTKRGQDVTLRCDPISSHATLYWYQQALGQGPEFLTYFNYEAQPDKSGLPSDRFSAERPEGSISTLTIQRTEQRDSAMYRCASSPGPLAVEETQYFGPGTRLLVL.

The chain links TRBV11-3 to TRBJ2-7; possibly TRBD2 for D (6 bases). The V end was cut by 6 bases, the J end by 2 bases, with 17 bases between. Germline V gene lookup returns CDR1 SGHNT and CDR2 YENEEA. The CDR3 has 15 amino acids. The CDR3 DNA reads TGTGCCAGCAGTCCGGTTGGTGAGCGGGCCTACGAGCAGTACTTC. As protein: CASSPVGERAYEQYF. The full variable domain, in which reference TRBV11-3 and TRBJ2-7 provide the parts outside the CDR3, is EAGVVQSPRYKIIEKKQPVAFWCNPISGHNTLYWYLQNLGQGPELLIRYENEEAVDDSQLPKDRFSAERLKGVDSTLKIQPAELGDSAVYLCASSPVGERAYEQYFGPGTRLTVT.